The text below deals with one TCR beta chain. Its matching antigen is unknown. The data were produced by immunoSEQ multiplex PCR, yet TCRdb's version contains in-frame clones alone and is incomplete. Found here are about 300,000 clones, roughly three quarters of them singletons; the top ten hold around 6%. From cryopreserved PBMCs came about 2 micrograms of genomic DNA used for TCR beta libraries. The data derive from a study of cytotoxic CD8 clonotypes in ibrutinib-treated CLL. Study in general: Responses: roughly 25 partial, 2 complete; after median roughly 63 months, around 14 stayed remitted, around twelve progressed. The study's findings and limits: Higher circulating CD8+ T-cell counts strongly accompanied higher baseline clonality, above age-matched healthy donors.

The CDR3 is made up of 13 amino acids. The trim removed 7 bases at V and 1 base at J, leaving 6 bases unmatched. The germline V gene encodes CDR1 SQVTM and CDR2 ANQGSEA. This receptor was obtained from a human donor with chronic lymphocytic leukemia. Sequences were derived from PBMCs, sampled at disease progression, from a patient treated with ibrutinib. The rearrangement links TRBV29-1 to TRBJ2-5; 7 bases line up with TRBD1. The CDR3 sequence is CSARDSTQETQYF. DNA for the CDR3: TGCAGCGCTCGGGACAGTACCCAAGAGACCCAGTACTTC.